The text below deals with one TCR beta chain. With V trimmed by 5 bases and J by 8 bases, 6 bases remained unmatched. This CDR3 spans 15 amino acids. Per the germline V gene, CDR1 is LNHDA and CDR2 is SQIVND (reference sequence). Methods used by the authors: Reference gene primer amplification gave nucleated cell count estimates. Assay used: immunoSEQ multiplex PCR; TCRdb lists only in-frame clones, some missing. Clonal size and the V and J genes are those of that table, whereas D and trimming came from the DNA. The sample includes about 120,000 clones, 80% to 90% seen only once; the top ten take approximately 1.3%. This entry is derived from a study of blood T cell repertoires in COVID-19. About the research overall: COVID-19 samples, acute and convalescent, were from the United States, Italy and Spain.

This receptor was taken from a man aged 35-49 years with acute or convalescent COVID-19. The rearrangement joins TRBV19 to TRBJ1-4; 12 nucleotides match TRBD1. Sequencing input: peripheral blood. CDR3 protein: CASSPWGQGAEKLFF. In nucleotides, the CDR3 is TGTGCCAGTAGTCCCTGGGGACAGGGGGCCGAAAAACTGTTTTTT. The variable domain in full, completed from reference TRBV19 and TRBJ1-4, reads DGGITQSPKYLFRKEGQNVTLSCEQNLNHDAMYWYRQDPGQGLRLIYYSQIVNDFQKGDIAEGYSVSREKKESFPLTVTSAQKNPTAFYLCASSPWGQGAEKLFFGSGTQLSVL.